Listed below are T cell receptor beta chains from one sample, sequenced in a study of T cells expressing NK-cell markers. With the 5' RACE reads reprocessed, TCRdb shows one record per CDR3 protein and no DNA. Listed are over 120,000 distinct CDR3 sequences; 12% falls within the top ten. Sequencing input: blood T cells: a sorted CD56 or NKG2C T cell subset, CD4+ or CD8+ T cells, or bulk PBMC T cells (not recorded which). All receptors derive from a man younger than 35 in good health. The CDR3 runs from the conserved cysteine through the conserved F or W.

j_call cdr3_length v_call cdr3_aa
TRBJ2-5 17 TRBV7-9 CASSRTDWRSDQETQYF
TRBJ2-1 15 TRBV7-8 CASSYVAGGPSEQFF
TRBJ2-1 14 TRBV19 CASMVGVAYNEQFF
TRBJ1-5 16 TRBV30 CAWRTGTGRANQPQHF
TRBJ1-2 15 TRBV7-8 CASSTQEGSNYGYTF
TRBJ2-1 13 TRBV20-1 CSAVARLGNEQFF
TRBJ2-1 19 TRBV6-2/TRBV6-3 CASLPRTDSALGSYNEQFF
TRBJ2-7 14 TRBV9 CASSPRGSGLEQYF
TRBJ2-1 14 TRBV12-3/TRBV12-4 CASYPDGYYNEQFF
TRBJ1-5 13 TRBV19 CGTQAGNGQPQHF
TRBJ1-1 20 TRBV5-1 CASSSPELAKGGDVNTEAFF
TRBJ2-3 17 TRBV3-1 CASSDDRAGAGTDTQYF
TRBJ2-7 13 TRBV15 CATTKVWWDEQYF
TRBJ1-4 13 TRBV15 CATSSEANEKLFF
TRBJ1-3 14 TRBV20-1 CSATPGPSGNTIYF
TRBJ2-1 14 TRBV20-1 CSAEVASGSNEQFF
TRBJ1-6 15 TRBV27 CASSLARGDRDTLHF
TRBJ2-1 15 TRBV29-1 CSVVGSTYHRNEQFF
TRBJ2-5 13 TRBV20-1 CSARRAGRETQYF
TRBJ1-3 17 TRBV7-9 CASSLARGAGSGNTIYF
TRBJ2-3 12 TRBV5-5 CASSLRSDTQYF
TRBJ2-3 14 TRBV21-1 CASGETSGNLAQYF
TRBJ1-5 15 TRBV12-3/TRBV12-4 CASSLIGLGNQPQHF
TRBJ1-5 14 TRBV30 CAWSVPGAPEPQHF
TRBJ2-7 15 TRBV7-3 CASSFSSGDSYEQYF
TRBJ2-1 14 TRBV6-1 CASIRDRGYNEQFF
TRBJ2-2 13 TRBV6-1 CASKTGGTGELFF
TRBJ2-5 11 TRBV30 CAWDASETQYF
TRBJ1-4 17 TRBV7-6 CASSLTNGGRTNEKLFF